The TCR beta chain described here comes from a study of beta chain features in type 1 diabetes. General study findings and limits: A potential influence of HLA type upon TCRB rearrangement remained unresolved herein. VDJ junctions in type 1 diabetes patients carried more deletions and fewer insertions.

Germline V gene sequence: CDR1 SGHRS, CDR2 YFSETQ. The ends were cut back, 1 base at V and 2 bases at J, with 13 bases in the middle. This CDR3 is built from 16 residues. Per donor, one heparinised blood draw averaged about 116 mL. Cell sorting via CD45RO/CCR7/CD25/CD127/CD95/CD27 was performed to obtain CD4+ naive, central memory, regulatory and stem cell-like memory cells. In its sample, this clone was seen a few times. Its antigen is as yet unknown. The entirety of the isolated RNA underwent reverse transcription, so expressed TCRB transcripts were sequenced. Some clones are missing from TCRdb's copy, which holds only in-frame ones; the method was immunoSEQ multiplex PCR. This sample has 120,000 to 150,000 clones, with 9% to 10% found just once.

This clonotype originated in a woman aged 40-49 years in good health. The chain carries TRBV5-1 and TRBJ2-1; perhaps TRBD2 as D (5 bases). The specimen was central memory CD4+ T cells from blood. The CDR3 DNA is TGCGCCAGCAGCTTGACGGCGGGTAGGACCTACAATGAGCAGTTCTTC. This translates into CASSLTAGRTYNEQFF.